This T cell receptor beta chain was obtained from a study of blood T cell repertoires in COVID-19. The V gene's germline CDR1 is ENHRY and CDR2 SYGVKD. CDR3 length equals 12 residues. V shed 10 bases, J shed 8 bases, and the junction held 3 bases outside the gene matches. Produced via immunoSEQ multiplex PCR; TCRdb's table is partial and in-frame only. There are about 170,000 clones in the sample; around four fifths occur only once, and around 2.9% lies in the top ten. This sequence originates from a woman older than 75 with COVID-19, enrolled during active disease. This sequence joins TRBV10-3 and TRBJ1-6, with 9 bases lining up with TRBD1. The sequenced material came from peripheral blood. CDR3 nucleotide sequence: TGTGCCAGCGGGACAGGGTATTCACCCCTCCACTTT. This encodes CASGTGYSPLHF.